This T cell receptor (beta chain) was identified in a study of OX40 agonist ivuxolimab in advanced cancers. Study-level background: Clinicians treated patients with ivuxolimab, an agonistic anti-OX40 (CD134) antibody. General study findings and limits: Low normalized clonal expansion also occurred in some nonresponding patients.

Germline V gene data show CDR1 as MDHEN and CDR2 as SYDVKM. The V gene end was trimmed by 5 bases and the J gene end by 3 bases; junction bases not matched to a gene: 4. CDR3 size: 15 residues. A remark on this clone: Its antigen is not identified.

Some clones are missing from TCRdb's copy, which holds only in-frame ones; the method was immunoSEQ multiplex PCR. The sample has roughly 90,000 clones, around 85% seen once. The V and J genes are TRBV28 and TRBJ2-5, with 12 bases matching TRBD2. Sequenced here: CD4+ or CD8+ T cells sorted from blood, sampled in a trial of the OX40 agonist ivuxolimab. This clonotype originated in an adult with an advanced solid tumor such as melanoma, head and neck, liver or kidney cancer. The CDR3 nucleotides are TGTGCCAGCAGTCCTAGCGGGGGGGCCGAAGAGACCCAGTACTTC. Protein: CASSPSGGAEETQYF.